A single T cell receptor (beta chain) is shown here with its context. Its target is unknown. This CDR3 spans 17 amino acids. Germline V gene sequence: CDR1 SGHRS, CDR2 YFSETQ. V shed 4 bases, J shed 0 bases, and the junction held 6 bases outside the gene matches. This entry comes from a study of cytomegalovirus exposure and HLA in healthy donors. About the research overall: Tens of millions of unique TCR sequences came from HLA-typed donors in an early release.

Overall study findings and caveats: A later analysis showed HLA-associated TCR beta chains outstripping equally common others in clonal expansion. Overall, roughly 170 TCR beta chains were annotated as cytomegalovirus-associated. According to an earlier analysis, most TCR beta V segments yielded productive rearrangements about 87% or about 30% of the time.

In the PCR, 60 Vbeta and 13 Jbeta primers were used. Data came from immunoSEQ multiplex PCR; TCRdb stores just in-frame clones and leaves some out. This sample's table has about 200,000 clones. The clonotype was recovered from a girl aged 2 to 10 in good health and CMV-seropositive. Sequences were obtained from PBMCs. The V call is TRBV5-1, the J call TRBJ2-6, with 8 bases matching TRBD1. For the CDR3, the DNA is TGCGCCAGCAGCGCGACAGGGGCGAACTCTGGGGCCAACGTCCTGACTTTC. Its protein is CASSATGANSGANVLTF. The variable domain in full, completed from reference TRBV5-1 and TRBJ2-6, reads KAGVTQTPRYLIKTRGQQVTLSCSPISGHRSVSWYQQTPGQGLQFLFEYFSETQRNKGNFPGRFSGRQFSNSRSEMNVSTLELGDSALYLCASSATGANSGANVLTFGAGSRLTVL.